One T cell receptor (beta chain) is described in this entry. Its target is unknown. These data are taken from a study of a mutant IDH1 vaccine in newly diagnosed glioma. At the level of the study: The patients received vaccinations eight times, in weeks 1, 3, 5, 7, 11, 15, 19 and 23. Standard pretreatment was either radiotherapy, temozolomide, or, for most, radiochemotherapy with temozolomide. General study results and limits: Pseudoprogression looked unconnected to shifts in top peripheral T cell clonotypes.

Data came from immunoSEQ multiplex PCR; TCRdb stores just in-frame clones and leaves some out. The sample carries some 120,000 clones, about four fifths recorded once. CDR3 size: 13 residues. CDR1 is SGHTA, CDR2 FQGNSA, per germline. V lost 4 bases and J lost 0, with 6 bases in between. The sample's time point: week 11, during vaccination. Every single dose of the vaccine, 300 ug of mutant IDH1 20-mer peptide, came with topical imiquimod. Donors had new WHO grade 3 or 4 IDH1-mutant, ATRX-lost astrocytomas. The chain recombines TRBV7-2 with TRBJ1-1, with D unclear. The sequence derives from a man aged 35-49 years with glioma. Sequenced material: PBMCs, taken from a glioma patient whose treatment included an IDH1 peptide vaccine. CDR3 bases: TGTGCCAGCAGCTCCCGGATGAACACTGAAGCTTTCTTT. Protein sequence: CASSSRMNTEAFF.